This T cell receptor beta chain was obtained from a study of patients and donors after allogeneic stem cell transplantation. Germline V gene lookup returns CDR1 LGHNA and CDR2 YSLEER. The length of the CDR3 is 13 residues. V lost 4 bases and J lost 5, with 12 bases in between. This clonotype was counted a few times. A single record per CDR3 protein comes from TCRdb applying MiXCR to the RT-PCR reads. The sample shows under 200,000 distinct CDR3 sequences, about 29% of them seen only once. Sequencing was carried out using blood, either unsorted or a sorted T cell fraction (not recorded which). The rearrangement links TRBV4-3 to TRBJ2-7; possibly TRBD1 for D (5 bases). This TCR was recovered from a human donor who was either an allogeneic HSCT recipient or a stem cell or donor lymphocyte infusion donor (not recorded which). It is not recorded whose cells these are; they may come from a transplant donor. This chain's CDR3 is CASSLWQGNEQYF. The CDR3 region has the DNA TGCGCCAGCAGCCTTTGGCAGGGTAACGAGCAGTACTTC.